These 29 T cell receptor beta chains were all obtained from the same sample, sequenced in a study of control samples from healthy donors and cancer patients. TCRdb keeps only in-frame clones here, not all; method: immunoSEQ multiplex PCR. This table holds approximately 72,000 clones, about 89% found once. Material for sequencing was blood. The receptor source for this set is a man aged 50-60 years in good health.

The chain combines TRBV7-9 with TRBJ2-3; D remains ambiguous. CDR3 length: 18 residues. Germline-derived CDR1 and CDR2 are SEHNR and FQNEAQ (reference sequence). V was trimmed by 0 bases and J by 4 bases, leaving 20 bases between them. Here the CDR3 DNA reads TGTGCCAGCAGCTTAGCGACGGTTATCGGGTGGCGGTCAGATACGCAGTATTTT. As protein: CASSLATVIGWRSDTQYF.

In nucleotides, the CDR3 is TGTGCCAGCAGCGAACAGGGAACAGGAAACACCATATATTTT. Residues: CASSEQGTGNTIYF. J is TRBJ1-3 and V is TRBV7-2, with TRBD1 as a possible D gene (6 bases). The CDR3 totals 14 residues. Germline CDR1 reads SGHTA; CDR2 reads FQGNSA. V lost 5 bases and J lost 4, with 12 bases in between.

V gene TRBV2 combines with J gene TRBJ2-7; either TRBD1 or TRBD2 may supply D (6 bases each). The CDR3 has 14 amino acids. In germline, CDR1 is SNHLY, CDR2 FYNNEI. The ends were cut back, 5 bases at V and 3 bases at J, with 14 bases in the middle. The CDR3 region is CASSTEGGSYEQYF. The CDR3 DNA follows: TGTGCCAGCAGTACAGAAGGGGGGAGCTACGAGCAGTACTTC. Together with reference TRBV2 and TRBJ2-7, the CDR3 gives the full variable domain: EPEVTQTPSHQVTQMGQEVILRCVPISNHLYFYWYRQILGQKVEFLVSFYNNEISEKSEIFDDQFSVERPDGSNFTLKIRSTKLEDSAMYFCASSTEGGSYEQYFGPGTRLTVT.

The gene calls are TRBV6-5 and TRBJ2-5, with 13 positions matching TRBD2. This CDR3 is 14 amino acids long. Trimming cost V 8 bases and J 5 bases; bases outside gene matches: 5. Germline CDR1 MNHEY, CDR2 SVGAGI. DNA for the CDR3: TGTGCCAGCGAGGGACTAGCGGGGTGGGAGACCCAGTACTTC. This gives the protein CASEGLAGWETQYF.

The chain joins TRBV6-2 or TRBV6-3 to TRBJ1-2; no definite D call. Germline values: CDR1 MNHEY, CDR2 SVGEGT. The CDR3 has 13 residues. Trimming removed 0 bases at V and 4 bases at J, with 6 bases between. The CDR3: CASSYSGLYGYTF. The CDR3 nucleotides read TGTGCCAGCAGTTACTCGGGCCTCTATGGCTACACCTTC.

This clone was seen only a few times. The genes are TRBV3-1 (or the pseudogene TRBV3-2) and TRBJ1-2, with D perhaps matching TRBD1 (6 bases). The CDR3 totals 15 residues. Trimming stripped 1 base from V and 5 bases from J, with 14 bases between. Germline V gene data show CDR1 as LGHDT and CDR2 as YNNKEL (reference sequence). CDR3 DNA: TGTGCCAGCAGCCAAGCGGGACATGAGATGTATGGCTACACCTTC. Its protein is CASSQAGHEMYGYTF.

The rearrangement uses TRBV5-1 and TRBJ2-7, with TRBD1 as a possible D gene (5 bases). Trimming cost V 3 bases and J 2 bases, with 15 bases left between them. This CDR3 has 15 residues. Germline V gene sequence: CDR1 SGHRS, CDR2 YFSETQ. CDR3: CASSSSTVWAYEQYF. DNA for the CDR3: TGCGCCAGCAGCTCTTCGACAGTATGGGCCTACGAGCAGTACTTC.

The V call is TRBV19, the J call TRBJ2-7; D perhaps matches TRBD1 (6 bases). CDR3 size: 14 residues. Germline-derived CDR1 and CDR2 are LNHDA and SQIVND (reference sequence). The V gene lost 5 bases and the J gene lost 3 bases, with 14 bases spanning the gap. The CDR3: CASSYRTDFYEQYF. DNA for the CDR3: TGTGCCAGTAGTTACAGGACAGATTTCTACGAGCAGTACTTC.

The chain recombines TRBV4-3 with TRBJ2-1; TRBD2 matches 7 bases. The trim removed 5 bases at V and 8 bases at J, leaving 9 bases unmatched. Looked up from germline, CDR1 is LGHNA and CDR2 is YSLEER. This CDR3 has 14 residues. The CDR3 is CASSGTGGSYEQFF. In DNA form, the CDR3 reads TGCGCCAGCAGCGGGACCGGGGGGTCGTATGAGCAGTTCTTC.

The CDR3 DNA sequence: TGTGCCAGCAGCTTAGGAAACTACAGGGTTTCTGCGGGCACTGAAGCTTTCTTT. It codes for CASSLGNYRVSAGTEAFF. The chain employs TRBV7-8 and TRBJ1-1, with D perhaps matching TRBD1 (6 bases). Germline V lookup: CDR1 SGHVS, CDR2 FQNEAQ. CDR3 size: 18 residues. V shed 1 base and J shed 4 bases, with 22 bases lying between them. Full variable domain (missing parts from reference TRBV7-8 and TRBJ1-1): GAGVSQSPRYKVAKRGQDVALRCDPISGHVSLFWYQQALGQGPEFLTYFQNEAQLDKSGLPSDRFFAERPEGSVSTLKIQRTQQEDSAVYLCASSLGNYRVSAGTEAFFGQGTRLTVV.

The V gene is TRBV5-8, the J gene TRBJ1-5; D gene unclear. CDR3 length: 15 residues. Germline loops: CDR1 SGHTS, CDR2 YDEGEE. V was shortened by 6 bases and J by 0 bases, with 13 bases between the two germline ends. The CDR3 loop reads CASTFVRASNQPQHF. CDR3 in DNA: TGTGCCAGCACCTTTGTGAGGGCTAGCAATCAGCCCCAGCATTTT.

The chain carries TRBV10-1 and TRBJ1-1, with a possible D match to TRBD1 (5 bases). This CDR3 spans 17 amino acids. Germline lookup yields CDR1 WNHNN and CDR2 SYGVQD (reference sequence). V lost 0 bases, J lost 0 bases, and 14 bases lay in between. CDR3 bases: TGCGCCAGCAGTGAGTCGGGGGGTCGTCACGTGAACACTGAAGCTTTCTTT. This encodes CASSESGGRHVNTEAFF.

The V call is TRBV6-1, the J call TRBJ2-3, with TRBD2 matching over 7 bases. The CDR3 covers 17 residues. Germline V CDR1 and CDR2: MNHNS, SASEGT. V lost 2 bases to trimming and J lost 2 bases; unmatched junction nucleotides: 10. CDR3 in amino acids: CASSEKSWLADTDTQYF. CDR3 nucleotides: TGTGCCAGCAGTGAAAAATCGTGGCTAGCGGACACAGATACGCAGTATTTT.

The chain recombines TRBV7-9 with TRBJ2-3; perhaps TRBD1 as D (5 bases). From germline, CDR1 is SEHNR and CDR2 FQNEAQ (reference sequence). This CDR3 is 14 amino acids long. Deletions cut 1 base from V and 4 bases from J, with 9 bases between. CDR3 sequence (DNA): TGTGCCAGCAGCTTAGGAAGGGGCGCAGATACGCAGTATTTT. Its protein is CASSLGRGADTQYF. Combining the CDR3 with reference TRBV7-9 and TRBJ2-3 gives the whole variable domain DTGVSQNPRHKITKRGQNVTFRCDPISEHNRLYWYRQTLGQGPEFLTYFQNEAQLEKSRLLSDRFSAERPKGSFSTLEIQRTEQGDSAMYLCASSLGRGADTQYFGPGTRLTVL.

This clone is labeled medium-sized. This chain connects TRBV2 to TRBJ2-7; 9 bases align to TRBD1. J was trimmed by 2 bases and V by 6 bases; bases with no gene match: 5. The CDR3 sequence is 14 residues long. Germline lookup yields CDR1 SNHLY and CDR2 FYNNEI. CDR3 bases: TGTGCCAGCAGAGGACAGGGGACGGCCTACGAGCAGTACTTC. Encoded protein: CASRGQGTAYEQYF. Based on the CDR3 plus reference TRBV2 and TRBJ2-7, the full variable domain is EPEVTQTPSHQVTQMGQEVILRCVPISNHLYFYWYRQILGQKVEFLVSFYNNEISEKSEIFDDQFSVERPDGSNFTLKIRSTKLEDSAMYFCASRGQGTAYEQYFGPGTRLTVT.

This chain uses TRBV6-5 with TRBJ1-1; D perhaps matches TRBD1 (5 bases). CDR3 length: 14 amino acids. V was shortened by 2 bases and J by 6 bases, with 13 bases between the two germline ends. Germline loops: CDR1 MNHEY, CDR2 SVGAGI. DNA of the CDR3: TGTGCCAGCAGTTACCGTAGTCAGGGCCCTGAAGCTTTCTTT. Translating it yields CASSYRSQGPEAFF.

The chain employs TRBV4-1 and TRBJ1-3; D call uncertain. Deletions cut 4 bases from V and 0 bases from J, with 10 bases between. Germline CDR1 is MGHRA and CDR2 is YSYEKL. The CDR3 contains 15 residues. CDR3 sequence reads: CASSPRFYSGNTIYF. The DNA for the CDR3 is TGCGCCAGCAGCCCGAGGTTTTACTCTGGAAACACCATATATTTT.

J is TRBJ1-5 and V is TRBV7-2, with no clear D. This CDR3 is 15 amino acids long. The germline V and J ends were trimmed by 1 base and 1 base, with 8 bases remaining between them. Germline lookup yields CDR1 SGHTA and CDR2 FQGNSA. For the CDR3, the DNA is TGTGCCAGCAGCTTAGGGTTTATGAGCAATCAGCCCCAGCATTTT. Translated: CASSLGFMSNQPQHF.

The chain joins TRBV25-1 to TRBJ2-3; D not resolved. There are 13 residues in the CDR3. Per germline, CDR1 MGHDK and CDR2 SYGVNS. The V gene lost 4 bases and the J gene lost 4 bases, with 9 bases spanning the gap. Here the CDR3 DNA reads TGTGCCAGCAGTGGGCCGTGGCCAGATACGCAGTATTTT. As protein: CASSGPWPDTQYF.

The rearrangement links TRBV12-3 or TRBV12-4 to TRBJ2-7, with D perhaps matching TRBD1 or TRBD2 (6 bases each). The CDR3 has 13 residues. Trimming took off 7 bases at V and 6 bases at J, with 16 bases between the two ends. The CDR3 nucleotides read TGTGCCAGCACCTCGTTGAAGGGGGGCGAGCAGTACTTC. Translating it yields CASTSLKGGEQYF.

V is TRBV5-4 and J is TRBJ1-6; 10 bases line up with TRBD1. Germline CDR1 SGHNT, CDR2 YYREEE (reference sequence). Trimming at V came to 2 bases and at J to 10 bases, leaving 6 bases not matched to a gene. The CDR3 contains 15 residues. This chain's CDR3 is CASSFAGQGYSPLHF. The CDR3 DNA reads as TGTGCCAGCAGCTTCGCGGGACAGGGGTACTCACCCCTCCACTTT. The full variable domain, rest sourced from reference TRBV5-4 and TRBJ1-6, is ETGVTQSPTHLIKTRGQQVTLRCSSQSGHNTVSWYQQALGQGPQFIFQYYREEENGRGNFPPRFSGLQFPNYSSELNVNALELDDSALYLCASSFAGQGYSPLHFGNGTRLTVT.

The V and J genes are TRBV7-9 and TRBJ2-3; TRBD1 aligns across 10 bases. From germline, CDR1 is SEHNR and CDR2 FQNEAQ (reference sequence). The ends lost 7 bases at V and 3 bases at J; junction bases unmatched: 10. The CDR3 totals 16 residues. This CDR3 reads CASNPGWGQGTDTQYF. CDR3 sequence (DNA): TGTGCCAGCAACCCAGGTTGGGGACAGGGGACAGATACGCAGTATTTT. Full variable domain (rest looked up from reference TRBV7-9 and TRBJ2-3): DTGVSQNPRHKITKRGQNVTFRCDPISEHNRLYWYRQTLGQGPEFLTYFQNEAQLEKSRLLSDRFSAERPKGSFSTLEIQRTEQGDSAMYLCASNPGWGQGTDTQYFGPGTRLTVL.

This sequence joins TRBV11-2 and TRBJ1-1, with D possibly matching TRBD1 (6 bases). V lost 4 bases, J lost 5 bases, and 11 bases lay in between. The germline CDR1 and CDR2 sequences are SGHAT and FQNNGV. The CDR3 length is 13 residues. The CDR3 DNA reads TGTGCCAGCAGCTCCACAGGGCTTACTGAAGCTTTCTTT. Translating it yields CASSSTGLTEAFF.

The chain recombines TRBV9 with TRBJ1-5; 8 bases agree with TRBD1. V trimming: 4 bases; J trimming: 5 bases; junction bases outside the gene matches: 5. Germline V CDR1 and CDR2: SGDLS, YYNGEE. The CDR3 runs 14 residues. The DNA for the CDR3 is TGTGCCAGCAGCCCGACAGGGGACCATCAGCCCCAGCATTTT. Protein: CASSPTGDHQPQHF.

The chain uses TRBV11-1 and TRBJ2-7, with D perhaps TRBD1 (6 bases). This CDR3 region has 15 residues. Germline lookup yields CDR1 SGHAT and CDR2 FQDESV (reference sequence). Trimming took off 4 bases at V and 3 bases at J, with 16 bases between the two ends. CDR3 protein: CASSSSPGEDYEQYF. The CDR3 bases are TGTGCCAGCAGCTCCTCGCCAGGGGAAGACTACGAGCAGTACTTC.

The chain combines TRBV6-6 with TRBJ1-1; 12 positions match TRBD1. CDR1 MNHNY and CDR2 SVGAGI come from the germline V gene (reference sequence). With V trimmed by 5 bases and J by 6 bases, 7 bases remained unmatched. This CDR3 is 15 amino acids long. For the CDR3, the DNA is TGTGCCAGCAGTCCGGGACAGGGGGCGTCGGCTGAAGCTTTCTTT. Translation gives CASSPGQGASAEAFF.

This chain connects TRBV19 to TRBJ1-2, with D tentatively TRBD1 (6 bases). This CDR3 region has 15 residues. Trimming cost V 5 bases and J 3 bases, with 16 bases left between them. Per germline, CDR1 LNHDA and CDR2 SQIVND (reference sequence). The CDR3 DNA reads TGTGCCAGTAGTTCGGGCGCGGGGGGGCACTATGGCTACACCTTC. This gives the protein CASSSGAGGHYGYTF.

The chain uses TRBV5-1 and TRBJ1-2; D may be TRBD1 (5 bases). The V end was cut by 7 bases, the J end by 4 bases, with 20 bases between. Per germline, CDR1 SGHRS and CDR2 YFSETQ. CDR3 length: 15 amino acids. CDR3 amino acids: CASRTGGRNGYGYTF. CDR3 nucleotides: TGCGCCAGCCGGACGGGGGGTCGGAACGGCTATGGCTACACCTTC.

The V and J genes are TRBV6-5 and TRBJ2-5; D tentatively fits TRBD1 or TRBD2 (5 bases each). This CDR3 comprises 13 residues. Germline values: CDR1 MNHEY, CDR2 SVGAGI. The germline V and J ends were trimmed by 5 bases and 3 bases, with 10 bases remaining between them. The CDR3 DNA sequence: TGTGCCAGCAGTAGGGACCTCGAAGAGACCCAGTACTTC. Protein sequence: CASSRDLEETQYF.